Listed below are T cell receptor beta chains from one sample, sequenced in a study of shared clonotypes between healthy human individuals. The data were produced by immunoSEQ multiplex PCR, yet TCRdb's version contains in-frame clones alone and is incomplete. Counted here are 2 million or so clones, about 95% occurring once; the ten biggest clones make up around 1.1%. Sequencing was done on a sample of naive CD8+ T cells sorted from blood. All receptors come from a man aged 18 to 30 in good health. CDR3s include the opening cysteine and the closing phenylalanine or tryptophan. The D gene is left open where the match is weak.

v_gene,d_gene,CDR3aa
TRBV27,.,CASSPHPEGAYNEQFF
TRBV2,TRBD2,CASLENGGYNEQFF
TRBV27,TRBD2,CASSLAGERYEQYF
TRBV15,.,CATSRDRVSYEQYF
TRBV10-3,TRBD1,CAIMDWTGDEQYF
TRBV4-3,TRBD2,CASSQDIYWTRGEQFF
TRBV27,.,CASSSSNEQYF
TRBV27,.,CASSWSGTGELFF
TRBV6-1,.,CASSEAGRNQPQHF
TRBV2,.,CASREIATYEQYF
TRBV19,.,CASSIAHGGHSYEQYF
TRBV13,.,CASSLHGGLEGNTIYF
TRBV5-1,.,CASSFGGADEQYF
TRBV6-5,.,CASSYSRDPGAQYF
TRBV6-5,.,CASSTGLGLNEQFF
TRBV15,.,CATSASSSGELFF
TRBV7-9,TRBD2,CASSWPGLAGNTGELFF
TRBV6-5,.,CASSYRGTYEQYF
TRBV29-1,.,CSVEDGAESTDTQYF
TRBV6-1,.,CASSSWDNSNQPQHF
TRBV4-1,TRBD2,CASSQILASEQYF
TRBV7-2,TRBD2,CASSPELASSYEQYF
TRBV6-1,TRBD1,CASTRTGAVYEQYF
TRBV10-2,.,CASSLDTGWDEQYF
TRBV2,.,CASIYGTGIYEQYF
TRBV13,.,CASSLGGQPQHF
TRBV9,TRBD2,CASSVGGATNEQYF
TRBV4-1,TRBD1,CASSARDRGHNEQFF
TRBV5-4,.,CASSLGGVTGSNVLTF
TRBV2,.,CARELIETQYF
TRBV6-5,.,CASHSYAGAGETQYF
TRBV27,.,CASSVTGSSSYEQYF
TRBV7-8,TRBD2,CASSFPSSGSTDTQYF
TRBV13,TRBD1,CASSSTGNSGANVLTF
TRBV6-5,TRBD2,CASTLAEPNTGELFF
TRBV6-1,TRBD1,CASSELPGQGLWEQYF
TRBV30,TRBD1,CAWSVGQGRETQYF
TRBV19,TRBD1,CASESGTEDYGYTF
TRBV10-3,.,CAISGGLSAYEQYF
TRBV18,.,CASSPGVYNEQFF
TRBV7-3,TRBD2,CASSPDSGRAYNEQFF
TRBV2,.,CASRTLYSLNTEAFF
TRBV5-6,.,CASSWGDYNEQFF
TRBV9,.,CASSVHTGWRLYNEQFF
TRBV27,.,CASSLKGGTQYF
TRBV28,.,CASRYDRDTDTQYF
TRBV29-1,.,CSVDGKETQYF
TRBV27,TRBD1,CASGVGQASMNTEAFF
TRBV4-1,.,CASSHRHDWVTEAFF
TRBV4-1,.,CASSHLRGGEETQYF
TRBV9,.,CASSPGRGWDTEAFF
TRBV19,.,CASSMREYHQPQHF
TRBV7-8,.,CASSLVSPPTQGGNEQFF
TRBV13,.,CASSLVGDTIYF
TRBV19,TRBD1,CASSIDGTGSYEQYF